The 2 T cell receptor beta chains reported below all come from one sample, sequenced in a study of tumor-infiltrating lymphocytes in primary liver carcinoma. cDNA specific to TCR beta was made from 500 ng of total RNA, with a constant-region primer employed for priming. Employing slightly modified ARM-PCR, three nested multiplex PCR rounds were run, and these gave rise to the TCR beta libraries. Running nine to ten cycles apiece, the first two PCR rounds relied on TRBV1-TRBV30 forward primers together with a C-beta reverse primer. TCRdb reprocessed the multiplex PCR reads with MiXCR, giving one entry per CDR3 protein. Of 250,000 to 350,000 distinct CDR3 sequences listed, 58% are singletons. It was unsorted whole blood that yielded blood RNA, and germline DNA was also extracted. The sequenced sample was peripheral blood. The receptors shown here come from a woman in her twenties or thirties with primary liver carcinoma and hepatitis B virus infection.

Comments on this clonotype: The final CDR3 position lacks the conserved phenylalanine or tryptophan, pointing to a likely read error. The chain is built from TRBV6-5 and TRBJ2-5; D is perhaps TRBD2 (6 bases). The CDR3 consists of 14 residues. Looked up from germline, CDR1 is MNHEY and CDR2 is SVGAGI. CDR3 sequence (DNA): TGTGCCAGCTGTTACTCGTGGGGAGGAGAGACCCAGTACATC. Protein sequence: CASCYSWGGETQYI.

The table lists this clonotype with a few counts. The chain uses TRBV28 and TRBJ2-7, with D possibly matching TRBD1 (6 bases). Per germline, CDR1 MDHEN and CDR2 SYDVKM. Trimming shortened V by 3 bases and J by 6 bases, and 15 bases separated the two germline ends. The CDR3 length is 14 residues. CDR3 sequence reads: CASSLSGVVPEQYF. The CDR3, as DNA: TGTGCCAGCAGTTTGTCAGGGGTTGTTCCCGAGCAGTACTTC.